This TCR beta chain was found in a study of shared clonotypes between healthy human individuals. Authors' data handling: Owing to the provision of junction-only sequences devoid of quality scores by immunoSEQ, filtering differed. This table comes from immunoSEQ multiplex PCR, and its TCRdb copy is limited to in-frame clones, with some not included. The D gene and trimming were derived from the DNA, and the V and J assignments and clone size from that table. The sample carries about 2.4 million clones, approximately 93% recorded once. The clonotype originates from a man younger than 35 in good health. Some clones in this sample may be carry-over from other donors' samples. Source material: naive CD4+ T cells from PBMCs. The subset denotes: CD45RA+ positively selected.

The CDR3 DNA reads TGTGCCAGCAGTTTATTCCCCCGCTCCTACAATGAGCAGTTCTTC. Protein sequence: CASSLFPRSYNEQFF. This sequence joins TRBV28 and TRBJ2-1; D unclear. Germline assignment: CDR1 MDHEN and CDR2 SYDVKM. Trimming stripped 1 base from V and 0 bases from J, with 7 bases between. The CDR3 runs to 15 residues.